This T cell receptor (beta chain) was observed in a study of shared clonotypes between healthy human individuals. For this clone: This CDR3 is also generated by other DNA sequences in the sample.

This CDR3 spans 13 amino acids. The V end lost 0 bases, the J end lost 3 bases, and 7 bases lay between the germline ends. CDR1 is GTSNPN, CDR2 SVGIG, per germline (reference sequence). Assay runs were performed at deep level. Produced via immunoSEQ multiplex PCR; TCRdb's table is partial and in-frame only. This sample has around 2,000,000 clones, with over 85% found just once. The TCR sequence derives from a man aged 18-30 years in good health. This rearrangement joins TRBV30 to TRBJ2-3, with D maybe TRBD2 (6 bases). Sequencing used naive CD4+ T cells sorted from blood. Described subset: CD45RA+ positively selected. CDR3 DNA sequence: TGTGCCTGGAGTGTAGGAGGGACAGATACGCAGTATTTT. Its translation: CAWSVGGTDTQYF.